Following are 29 T cell receptor beta chains from one sample sequenced in a study of blood T cell repertoires in COVID-19. TCRdb keeps only in-frame clones here, not all; method: immunoSEQ multiplex PCR. The table has about 500,000 clones, nearly 90% seen once. Sequencing was carried out using peripheral blood. These receptors were collected from a man aged 18 to 30 with COVID-19, enrolled during active disease.

Comments on this clone: Other nucleotide sequences in the sample specify the same CDR3. This chain links TRBV7-9 with TRBJ1-1; D is unresolved. The CDR3 consists of 13 residues. CDR1 is SEHNR, CDR2 FQNEAQ, per germline (reference sequence). Trimming left V 5 bases short and J 0 bases short, with 7 bases between. DNA of the CDR3: TGTGCCAGCAGCACAACAGTGAACACTGAAGCTTTCTTT. Translation gives CASSTTVNTEAFF.

This chain uses TRBV28 with TRBJ1-4, with D tentatively TRBD1 (5 bases). The CDR3 extends over 12 amino acids. V gave up 7 bases and J gave up 3 bases, with 6 bases separating them. CDR1 is MDHEN, CDR2 SYDVKM, per germline. For the CDR3, the DNA is TGTGCCAGCATGGGGCCTAATGAAAAACTGTTTTTT. Protein sequence: CASMGPNEKLFF. Together with reference TRBV28 and TRBJ1-4, the CDR3 gives the full variable domain: DVKVTQSSRYLVKRTGEKVFLECVQDMDHENMFWYRQDPGLGLRLIYFSYDVKMKEKGDIPEGYSVSREKKERFSLILESASTNQTSMYLCASMGPNEKLFFGSGTQLSVL.

The chain is built from TRBV5-8 and TRBJ1-2; D gene uncertain. V shed 2 bases and J shed 4 bases, with 6 bases lying between them. The germline V gene encodes CDR1 SGHTS and CDR2 YDEGEE. The CDR3 sequence is 12 residues long. The CDR3 DNA reads TGTGCCAGCAGCTTACAGTCCTATGGCTACACCTTC. This translates into CASSLQSYGYTF.

The rearrangement uses TRBV7-9 and TRBJ2-2, with TRBD1 as a possible D gene (6 bases). This CDR3 spans 15 amino acids. Between the trimmed V and J ends, which lost 5 bases and 3 bases, there was a span of 13 bases. Germline V gene lookup returns CDR1 SEHNR and CDR2 FQNEAQ (reference sequence). The DNA of the CDR3 is TGTGCCAGCAGCCTATCGGCAGGGGACACCGGGGAGCTGTTTTTT. It yields the protein CASSLSAGDTGELFF.

The chain recombines TRBV6-1 with TRBJ1-5; 7 nucleotides align to TRBD1. The V gene's germline CDR1 is MNHNS and CDR2 SASEGT. The CDR3 is made up of 16 amino acids. V lost 6 bases and J lost 1; bases outside the gene matches: 9. CDR3 sequence (DNA): TGTGCCAGCAGCGAACGACAGGGTTGGAGCAATCAGCCCCAGCATTTT. Translated: CASSERQGWSNQPQHF.

This rearrangement joins TRBV2 to TRBJ2-5, with 8 bases aligning to TRBD2. The CDR3 consists of 14 residues. V shed 4 bases, J shed 4 bases, and the junction held 5 bases outside the gene matches. CDR1 and CDR2 from the germline V gene are SNHLY and FYNNEI. The CDR3 protein is CASSVTGTRETQYF. CDR3 in DNA: TGTGCCAGCAGTGTAACGGGGACTAGAGAGACCCAGTACTTC. Complete variable domain (other parts from reference TRBV2 and TRBJ2-5): EPEVTQTPSHQVTQMGQEVILRCVPISNHLYFYWYRQILGQKVEFLVSFYNNEISEKSEIFDDQFSVERPDGSNFTLKIRSTKLEDSAMYFCASSVTGTRETQYFGPGTRLLVL.

The gene calls are TRBV20-1 and TRBJ2-7, with D possibly being TRBD1 (5 bases). The V gene lost 4 bases and the J gene lost 9 bases, with 13 bases spanning the gap. The germline CDR1 and CDR2 sequences are DFQATT and SNEGSKA (reference sequence). This CDR3 region has 11 residues. CDR3 nucleotides: TGCAGTGCTATCTCAGGGCTGGCGCAGTACTTC. Translating it yields CSAISGLAQYF.

The J gene is TRBJ2-3, the V gene TRBV5-1; 11 bases are shared with TRBD2. Per the germline V gene, CDR1 is SGHRS and CDR2 is YFSETQ. The V gene end was trimmed by 0 bases and the J gene end by 2 bases; junction bases not matched to a gene: 2. This CDR3 spans 16 amino acids. This CDR3 is CASSLVAGGYTDTQYF. The CDR3, as DNA: TGCGCCAGCAGCTTGGTAGCGGGGGGGTACACAGATACGCAGTATTTT.

The chain carries TRBV27 and TRBJ1-2, with 8 bases that match TRBD1. Germline V gene data show CDR1 as MNHEY and CDR2 as SMNVEV (reference sequence). V lost 5 bases to trimming and J lost 5 bases; unmatched junction nucleotides: 10. This CDR3 contains 15 residues. The DNA for the CDR3 is TGTGCCAGCAGTCCTCATCTGGACAGGGCTTATGGCTACACCTTC. Translating it yields CASSPHLDRAYGYTF.

This chain joins TRBV6-6 and TRBJ2-1, with 7 bases lining up with TRBD2. Trimming at V came to 2 bases and at J to 8 bases, leaving 6 bases not matched to a gene. The CDR3 loop spans 14 amino acids. Germline loops: CDR1 MNHNY, CDR2 SVGAGI (reference sequence). The CDR3 DNA reads as TGTGCCAGCAGTTACGGCGGGAGCGTCTATGAGCAGTTCTTC. This gives the protein CASSYGGSVYEQFF.

The chain combines TRBV5-1 with TRBJ2-1; 14 bases are shared with TRBD2. CDR3 length: 16 amino acids. Trimming took 0 bases from V and 9 from J; bases not matched to a gene: 5. Germline V gene data show CDR1 as SGHRS and CDR2 as YFSETQ. The CDR3 reads CASSLGLAGGPSEQFF. The CDR3 DNA reads TGCGCCAGCAGCTTGGGACTAGCGGGAGGGCCTAGTGAGCAGTTCTTC.

As regards this clone: The same CDR3 can be traced to other DNA sequences in this sample. The chain joins TRBV9 to TRBJ1-2; 8 nucleotides match TRBD1. From germline, CDR1 is SGDLS and CDR2 YYNGEE. The CDR3 covers 13 residues. Unmatched junction bases numbered 3, after V lost 3 bases and J lost 5 bases. CDR3 DNA: TGTGCCAGCAGCGGAACAGGGGGGTATGGCTACACCTTC. Amino acids: CASSGTGGYGYTF. Combining the CDR3 with reference TRBV9 and TRBJ1-2 gives the whole variable domain DSGVTQTPKHLITATGQRVTLRCSPRSGDLSVYWYQQSLDQGLQFLIQYYNGEERAKGNILERFSAQQFPDLHSELNLSSLELGDSALYFCASSGTGGYGYTFGSGTRLTVV.

The CDR3 is CASSPPSGYEQYF. The CDR3 DNA is TGTGCCAGCTCACCACCGTCGGGCTACGAGCAGTACTTC. V usage is TRBV18 and J usage is TRBJ2-7, with D unresolved. Per the germline V gene, CDR1 is KGHSH and CDR2 is LQKENI. This CDR3 has 13 residues. The V end lost 0 bases, the J end lost 3 bases, and 6 bases lay between the germline ends.

The chain joins TRBV2 to TRBJ2-1, with TRBD2 matching 8 bases. The CDR3 runs 16 residues. In germline, CDR1 is SNHLY, CDR2 FYNNEI. Trimming cost V 0 bases and J 8 bases; bases outside gene matches: 9. The CDR3 coding sequence is TGTGCCAGCAGTGAAGCGCTAACGGGGGGGTTGGATGAGCAGTTCTTC. Translating it yields CASSEALTGGLDEQFF.

The V and J genes are TRBV24-1 and TRBJ2-2; D ambiguous. Germline V gives CDR1 KGHDR, CDR2 SFDVKD. The V and J ends lost 1 base and 1 base respectively, with 12 bases between them. The CDR3 is made up of 17 amino acids. The CDR3 is CATSDFIARMNTGELFF. In DNA, the CDR3 is TGTGCCACCAGTGATTTTATAGCTAGGATGAACACCGGGGAGCTGTTTTTT.

This chain links TRBV7-3 with TRBJ2-1, with 13 bases aligning to TRBD2. CDR1 and CDR2 (germline): SGHTA, FQGTGA. With V trimmed by 5 bases and J by 8 bases, 6 bases remained unmatched. CDR3 length: 15 amino acids. CDR3 in amino acids: CASSRGLAGVYEQFF. CDR3 nucleotide sequence: TGTGCCAGCAGCCGCGGACTAGCGGGAGTCTATGAGCAGTTCTTC. Filled out from reference TRBV7-3 and TRBJ2-1, the complete variable domain reads GAGVSQTPSNKVTEKGKYVELRCDPISGHTALYWYRQSLGQGPEFLIYFQGTGAADDSGLPNDRFFAVRPEGSVSTLKIQRTERGDSAVYLCASSRGLAGVYEQFFGPGTRLTVL.

The chain recombines TRBV7-8 with TRBJ1-2, with D possibly TRBD1 on 5 matching bases. Germline lookup yields CDR1 SGHVS and CDR2 FQNEAQ. This CDR3 is 13 amino acids long. The germline V and J ends were trimmed by 8 bases and 14 bases, with 24 bases remaining between them. CDR3 region: CASGLRDSTPGTF. CDR3 nucleotides: TGTGCCAGCGGGTTACGGGACTCCACTCCGGGGACCTTC.

This clone occurred once. The V call is TRBV29-1, the J call TRBJ2-2, with D perhaps matching TRBD2 (6 bases). Trimming stripped 4 bases from V and 3 bases from J, with 12 bases between. This CDR3 has 14 amino acids. Looked up from germline, CDR1 is SQVTM and CDR2 is ANQGSEA. The chain's CDR3 is CSVGGGMDTGELFF. CDR3 DNA sequence: TGCAGCGTTGGTGGCGGGATGGACACCGGGGAGCTGTTTTTT.

This clone has only one observation. J is TRBJ2-1 and V is TRBV5-1; TRBD2 agrees at 12 bases. The trim removed 4 bases at V and 1 base at J, leaving 12 bases unmatched. Germline V gene sequence: CDR1 SGHRS, CDR2 YFSETQ. There are 19 residues in the CDR3. The CDR3 spells CASSPGLAGTGGSYNEQFF. The CDR3 DNA follows: TGCGCCAGCAGCCCAGGACTAGCGGGAACCGGGGGGTCCTACAATGAGCAGTTCTTC.

The chain links TRBV4-1 to TRBJ2-1; a weak D match, TRBD2 (6 bases). In germline, CDR1 is MGHRA, CDR2 YSYEKL. This CDR3 contains 15 residues. V lost 2 bases and J 5 bases, leaving 13 bases between the germline ends. The chain's CDR3 is CASSQTGVWDNEQFF. The CDR3 nucleotides read TGCGCCAGCAGCCAAACGGGAGTTTGGGACAATGAGCAGTTCTTC.

V usage is TRBV19 and J usage is TRBJ1-1, with TRBD1 as a possible D gene (6 bases). CDR3 length: 15 residues. Trimming removed 4 bases from V and 4 bases from J, with 16 bases in between. CDR1 is LNHDA, CDR2 SQIVND, per germline (reference sequence). CDR3 amino acids: CASSRGGTSGTEAFF. CDR3 in DNA: TGTGCCAGTAGTAGAGGGGGAACCTCCGGCACTGAAGCTTTCTTT.

The gene calls are TRBV5-4 and TRBJ2-1, with 7 bases fitting TRBD2. The trim removed 4 bases at V and 2 bases at J, leaving 12 bases unmatched. The CDR3 has 17 amino acids. The germline V gene encodes CDR1 SGHNT and CDR2 YYREEE (reference sequence). For the CDR3, the DNA is TGTGCCAGCAGCGATGCCGGTGGCGGGGGAGCCTACAATGAGCAGTTCTTC. This codes for CASSDAGGGGAYNEQFF. The whole variable domain, remainder taken from reference TRBV5-4 and TRBJ2-1, is ETGVTQSPTHLIKTRGQQVTLRCSSQSGHNTVSWYQQALGQGPQFIFQYYREEENGRGNFPPRFSGLQFPNYSSELNVNALELDDSALYLCASSDAGGGGAYNEQFFGPGTRLTVL.

This CDR3 is CASSRVPGQGQPQHF. CDR3 sequence (DNA): TGTGCCAGCAGTCGAGTCCCGGGACAGGGTCAGCCCCAGCATTTT. The genes are TRBV6-2 or TRBV6-3 and TRBJ1-5, with 9 bases lining up with TRBD1. J lost 6 bases, V lost 5 bases, and 8 bases had no gene match. Germline V gene sequence: CDR1 MNHEY, CDR2 SVGEGT. This CDR3 contains 15 residues.

Notes on this clone: A read error may account for a junction end that differs from germline. V usage is TRBV7-7 and J usage is TRBJ2-7; TRBD1 or TRBD2 may be the D gene (5 bases each). Per the germline V gene, CDR1 is SSHAT and CDR2 is FNYEAQ (reference sequence). CDR3 length equals 15 residues. In nucleotides, the CDR3 is TGTGCTAGCAGCTTAGCGAAGGGGTTGGCCTACGAGCAGTACTTC. This sequence encodes CASSLAKGLAYEQYF. The full variable domain, rest sourced from reference TRBV7-7 and TRBJ2-7, is GAGVSQSPRYKVTKRGQDVTLRCDPISSHATLYWYQQALGQGPEFLTYFNYEAQPDKSGLPSDRFSAERPEGSISTLTIQRTEQRDSAMYRCASSLAKGLAYEQYFGPGTRLTVT.

The genes are TRBV11-2 and TRBJ2-7; 10 nucleotides line up with TRBD1. The V gene's germline CDR1 is SGHAT and CDR2 FQNNGV. The CDR3 totals 16 residues. Trimming cost V 0 bases and J 4 bases; bases outside gene matches: 6. This CDR3 reads CASSLEEDRGIYEQYF. DNA for the CDR3: TGTGCCAGCAGCTTAGAAGAGGACAGGGGGATTTACGAGCAGTACTTC.

This chain uses TRBV7-6 with TRBJ2-1; 11 nucleotides align to TRBD2. The germline CDR1 and CDR2 sequences are SGHVS and FNYEAQ. Trimming cost V 4 bases and J 5 bases; bases outside gene matches: 4. CDR3 length: 15 amino acids. The CDR3 sequence: CASSSGLAANNEQFF. The CDR3 DNA sequence: TGTGCCAGCAGCTCGGGACTAGCGGCGAACAATGAGCAGTTCTTC.

A single count supports this clone. The chain has TRBV21-1 and TRBJ2-5; TRBD1, as called in the table, went unchecked against the DNA. TRBV21-1 is a listed pseudogene. This CDR3 has 17 residues. The DNA for the CDR3 is TGTGCCAGCAGCAAAGTGAAAGGGACAGGGGCTAGGGAGACCCAGTACTTC. As protein: CASSKVKGTGARETQYF.

The rearrangement links TRBV12-3 or TRBV12-4 to TRBJ2-1; unclear D gene. V lost 6 bases to trimming and J lost 8 bases, with 8 bases between them. The CDR3 totals 11 residues. CDR3 protein: CASSLMDEQFF. The CDR3 DNA sequence: TGTGCCAGCAGCCTAATGGATGAGCAGTTCTTC.

The chain has TRBV25-1 and TRBJ1-2; D not certain. Germline values: CDR1 MGHDK, CDR2 SYGVNS. The CDR3 is 13 residues long. V was cut by 8 bases and J by 7 bases, with 17 bases left in between. The CDR3 bases are TGTGCCAGCTCCCCTCGGGGTGCGAGTGGCTACACCTTC. Its protein is CASSPRGASGYTF.